This T cell receptor beta chain was sequenced for a study of cytomegalovirus exposure and HLA in healthy donors. Findings of the study overall: Reports described diagnosis of cytomegalovirus status by the classifier as highly specific and sensitive. Analyzed later, association rates of TCRs varied across HLA loci, with DRB1 most and HLA-C fewest.

A remark on this clone: Its antigen remains unidentified.

Likely unrecorded immune exposures existed in these nominally healthy donors. The PCR made use of 60 Vbeta and 13 Jbeta primers. Generated by immunoSEQ multiplex PCR, the TCRdb table keeps only in-frame clones and is missing some. Its listing shows 100,000 to 150,000 clones. Trimming stripped 5 bases from V and 5 bases from J, with 10 bases between. The CDR3 sequence is 13 residues long. CDR1 is SGHTA, CDR2 FQGNSA, per germline. Sequencing was carried out using PBMCs. The chain is built from TRBV7-2 and TRBJ2-1, with a possible D match to TRBD1 (5 bases). The receptor comes from a woman between 35 and 50 years old in good health and CMV-seronegative. The chain's CDR3 is CASSDPGHNEQFF. CDR3 nucleotide sequence: TGTGCCAGCAGCGATCCAGGGCACAATGAGCAGTTCTTC. The full variable domain, rest sourced from reference TRBV7-2 and TRBJ2-1, is GAGVSQSPSNKVTEKGKDVELRCDPISGHTALYWYRQSLGQGLEFLIYFQGNSAPDKSGLPSDRFSAERTGGSVSTLTIQRTQQEDSAVYLCASSDPGHNEQFFGPGTRLTVL.